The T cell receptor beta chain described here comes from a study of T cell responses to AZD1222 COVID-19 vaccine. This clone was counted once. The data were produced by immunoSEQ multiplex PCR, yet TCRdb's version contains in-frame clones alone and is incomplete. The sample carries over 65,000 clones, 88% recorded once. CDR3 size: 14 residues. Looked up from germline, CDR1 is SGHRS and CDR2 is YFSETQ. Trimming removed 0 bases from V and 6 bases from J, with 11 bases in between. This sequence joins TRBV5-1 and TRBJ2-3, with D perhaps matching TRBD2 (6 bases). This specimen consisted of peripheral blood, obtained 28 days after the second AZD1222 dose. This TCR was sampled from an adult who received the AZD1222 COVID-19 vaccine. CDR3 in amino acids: CASSLEGGLDTQYF. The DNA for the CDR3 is TGCGCCAGCAGCTTGGAGGGAGGTTTGGATACGCAGTATTTT.